This entry is about one TCR beta chain. This clone was picked up a small number of times. It lacks a known antigen. No per-base quality is available; no much larger clone lies one base away. This sample was included in a study of blood T cell repertoires in COVID-19 (TCRdb year 2020). For the study in its entirety: The collaborator samples originated in the United States, Italy and Spain and spanned the acute and convalescent phases of COVID-19. The prospective study material was composed of cDNA or gDNA derived from T cells, B-cell-depleted T cells, or PBMCs. Deeply sampled blood TCRbeta repertoires from subjects exposed to, actively infected with, or recovered from COVID-19 were included in the dataset. The repertoires were made available in a free public database intended to serve as a resource for research on the immune response to SARS-CoV-2. Samples were obtained from the ongoing ImmuneRACE study (first 160 participants) and from about 1,300 subjects provided by 6 global collaborators. A de-identified subject ID, COVID-19 status, age in years and sex were almost always included in the sample metadata. Where HLA class I and class II types were available, the types were taken from metadata supplied by the sample provider, not from assay-based typing. What the authors observed across the whole study: Clinical and demographic metadata were provided uncurated, with the amount varying by source and participant.

Trimming costs V 5 bases and J 4 bases, and their ends lie 11 bases apart. Including cysteine and phenylalanine, the CDR3 has 13 amino acids. Only the CDR3 DNA is retained, 39 bases long and in frame from the first base. CDR1 and CDR2, looked up from the germline V gene, are KGHSH and LQKENI. Whole blood was collected in K2EDTA tubes by collaborating institutions according to the institutions' own protocols. Collaborator samples were shipped for TCRbeta analysis as frozen whole blood, isolated PBMCs, or DNA extracted from either sample type. TCRbeta CDR3 regions were amplified from genomic DNA by means of the immunoSEQ Assay, a bias-controlled multiplex PCR. The authors' pipeline ran thus. The number of nucleated cells in each sample was estimated from the amplification of reference gene primers within the assay. Sequence reads were collapsed and filtered to measure the absolute abundance of every unique TCRbeta CDR3 rearrangement. For each sample, productive Simpson clonality was calculated as the square root of Simpson's diversity index over productive rearrangements. The source is immuneACCESS, and TCRdb retained only in-frame sequences with V and J called. Part of the clones is not carried over; for the studies checked, unresolved V genes explain less than half of this, and the remainder is unexplained. V, J and clone size reflect that table, while D and trimming were determined from the DNA. The sample includes over 75,000 clones, with about 77% observed a single time. The ten biggest clones cover around 15% of the sample.

This receptor chain uses TRBV18 and TRBJ2-5, with TRBD1 perhaps the D gene, on 6 matching bases. The TCR sequence derives from a human donor in a cohort sampled during active COVID-19. Sequenced: peripheral blood. The CDR3 region has the sequence CASSDRTTETQYF. The nucleotide sequence reads TGTGCCAGCTCAGACAGGACAACAGAGACCCAGTACTTC.